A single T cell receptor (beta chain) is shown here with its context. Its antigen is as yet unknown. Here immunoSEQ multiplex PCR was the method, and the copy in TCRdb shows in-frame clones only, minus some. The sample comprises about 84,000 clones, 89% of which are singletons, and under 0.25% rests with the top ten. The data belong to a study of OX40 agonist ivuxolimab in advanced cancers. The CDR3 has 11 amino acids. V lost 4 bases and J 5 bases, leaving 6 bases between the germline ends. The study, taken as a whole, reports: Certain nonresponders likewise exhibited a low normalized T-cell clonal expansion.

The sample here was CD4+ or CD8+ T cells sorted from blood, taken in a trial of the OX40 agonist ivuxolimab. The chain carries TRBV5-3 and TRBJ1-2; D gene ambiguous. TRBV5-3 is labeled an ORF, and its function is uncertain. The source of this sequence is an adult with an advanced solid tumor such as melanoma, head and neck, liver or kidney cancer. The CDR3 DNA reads TGTGCCAGAAGCGTCGCTTATGGCTACACCTTC. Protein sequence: CARSVAYGYTF.